What follows are 21 T cell receptor beta chains derived from one specimen sequenced in a study of cytomegalovirus exposure and HLA in healthy donors. The primer mix had 60 Vbeta and 13 Jbeta primers. Generated by immunoSEQ multiplex PCR, the TCRdb table keeps only in-frame clones and is missing some. Its listing shows tens of thousands of clones. Sequencing was done on a sample of PBMCs. All receptors derive from a man between 50 and 59 years old in good health and CMV-seropositive.

V and J are TRBV5-1 and TRBJ1-1; D is uncertain. From germline, CDR1 is SGHRS and CDR2 YFSETQ. This CDR3 spans 13 amino acids. Trimming cost V 3 bases and J 0 bases, with 6 bases left between them. The chain's CDR3 is CASSSELNTEAFF. In nucleotides, the CDR3 is TGCGCCAGCAGCTCCGAGTTGAACACTGAAGCTTTCTTT.

The CDR3 DNA reads as TGTGCCAGCAGCTTAAATGGGGCTGGTGGAGCTTTCTTT. This codes for CASSLNGAGGAFF. The chain recombines TRBV11-3 with TRBJ1-1; possibly TRBD1 for D (5 bases). CDR1 and CDR2 from the germline V gene are SGHNT and YENEEA. Trimming took off 2 bases at V and 10 bases at J, with 14 bases between the two ends. The CDR3 consists of 13 residues.

V usage is TRBV7-2 and J usage is TRBJ2-7; 9 bases are a match to TRBD1. Germline-derived CDR1 and CDR2 are SGHTA and FQGNSA. The CDR3 is 13 amino acids. V shed 6 bases, J shed 5 bases, and the junction held 5 bases outside the gene matches. The DNA for the CDR3 is TGTGCCAGCAGATGGGACAGGGACAACGAGCAGTACTTC. Translation gives CASRWDRDNEQYF.

The V gene is TRBV27, the J gene TRBJ2-7; maybe TRBD1 (6 bases). Per the germline V gene, CDR1 is MNHEY and CDR2 is SMNVEV (reference sequence). V lost 6 bases and J 0 bases, leaving 21 bases between the germline ends. The length of the CDR3 is 17 residues. CDR3 region: CASSPLYGRGRSYEQYV. Written as DNA, the CDR3 is TGTGCCAGCAGCCCCCTCTACGGCAGGGGCCGCTCCTACGAGCAGTACGTC.

The J gene is TRBJ2-7, the V gene TRBV7-2, with D possibly matching TRBD1 (5 bases). Germline V gene lookup returns CDR1 SGHTA and CDR2 FQGNSA. Trimming removed 5 bases from V and 2 bases from J, with 10 bases in between. The CDR3 contains 13 residues. The CDR3 spells CASSPRAPYEQYF. The DNA for the CDR3 is TGTGCCAGCAGCCCCAGGGCCCCCTACGAGCAGTACTTC.

The chain links TRBV14 to TRBJ2-6, with 9 bases lining up with TRBD1. The CDR3 is made up of 19 amino acids. After removal of 0 bases from V and 6 bases from J, the junction contained 12 bases not matched to a gene. Germline CDR1 and CDR2: SGHDN and FVKESK. The CDR3 region has the DNA TGTGCCAGCAGCCAAGATTGGGACAGGGTCGCTCTGGAGGCCAACGTCCTGACTTTC. This translates into CASSQDWDRVALEANVLTF.

The V call is TRBV9, the J call TRBJ2-1; 7 nucleotides align to TRBD2. CDR1 is SGDLS and CDR2 is YYNGEE in the germline V gene. Trimming took 3 bases from V and 7 from J; bases not matched to a gene: 7. This CDR3 contains 14 residues. This chain's CDR3 is CASSDRWGGNEQFF. The CDR3, as DNA: TGTGCCAGCAGCGACCGTTGGGGGGGGAATGAGCAGTTCTTC.

The chain couples TRBV10-2 to TRBJ2-2; perhaps TRBD1 as D (6 bases). From germline, CDR1 is WSHSY and CDR2 SAAADI. Trimming removed 3 bases at V and 0 bases at J, with 11 bases between. CDR3 length: 16 residues. This CDR3 reads CASSDLGHTNTGELFF. In DNA, the CDR3 is TGCGCCAGCAGTGACCTGGGACACACGAACACCGGGGAGCTGTTTTTT.

The chain joins TRBV7-2 to TRBJ2-5; 7 nucleotides agree with TRBD2. V lost 5 bases and J lost 7; bases outside the gene matches: 4. This CDR3 is 12 amino acids long. CDR1 SGHTA and CDR2 FQGNSA come from the germline V gene. This CDR3 is CASSHPGGTQYF. CDR3 DNA sequence: TGTGCCAGCAGCCACCCGGGGGGGACCCAGTACTTC. Filled out from reference TRBV7-2 and TRBJ2-5, the complete variable domain reads GAGVSQSPSNKVTEKGKDVELRCDPISGHTALYWYRQSLGQGLEFLIYFQGNSAPDKSGLPSDRFSAERTGGSVSTLTIQRTQQEDSAVYLCASSHPGGTQYFGPGTRLLVL.

This sequence joins TRBV19 and TRBJ2-2, with D hard to call. The germline V gene has CDR1 LNHDA and CDR2 SQIVND (reference sequence). The CDR3 totals 14 residues. V lost 10 bases to trimming and J lost 7 bases, with 19 bases between them. CDR3 sequence: CATLDGSDNGELFF. DNA of the CDR3: TGTGCCACCCTCGACGGGTCGGATAACGGGGAGCTGTTTTTT. Variable domain in full (rest from reference TRBV19 and TRBJ2-2): DGGITQSPKYLFRKEGQNVTLSCEQNLNHDAMYWYRQDPGQGLRLIYYSQIVNDFQKGDIAEGYSVSREKKESFPLTVTSAQKNPTAFYLCATLDGSDNGELFFGEGSRLTVL.

The J gene is TRBJ2-5, the V gene TRBV7-9; D possibly corresponds to TRBD2 (5 bases). CDR1 and CDR2 (germline): SEHNR, FQNEAQ (reference sequence). CDR3 size: 12 residues. V dropped 4 bases and J dropped 5 bases, with 8 bases sitting between them. The CDR3 nucleotides are TGTGCCAGCAGCTGGGGAGTTGAGACCCAGTACTTC. Protein: CASSWGVETQYF.

The J gene is TRBJ2-5, the V gene TRBV19; 10 nucleotides align to TRBD2. With V trimmed by 3 bases and J by 4 bases, 11 bases remained unmatched. Germline V lookup: CDR1 LNHDA, CDR2 SQIVND (reference sequence). The CDR3 loop spans 17 amino acids. The CDR3 sequence: CASSIFFVAGGVETQYF. CDR3 in DNA: TGTGCCAGTAGTATCTTTTTTGTAGCGGGAGGAGTAGAGACCCAGTACTTC.

The chain has TRBV2 and TRBJ2-1, with 10 bases lining up with TRBD2. In germline, CDR1 is SNHLY, CDR2 FYNNEI. This CDR3 has 13 residues. Unmatched junction bases numbered 4, after V lost 7 bases and J lost 7 bases. The CDR3 nucleotides are TGTGCCAGCAAGAAGCGGGAGGGAAATGAGCAGTTCTTC. Protein sequence: CASKKREGNEQFF.

This sequence joins TRBV28 and TRBJ1-1; 7 nucleotides align to TRBD1. Germline values: CDR1 MDHEN, CDR2 SYDVKM. The CDR3 has 12 amino acids. Trimming removed 8 bases from V and 11 bases from J; junction bases left unmatched: 11. CDR3 region: CASANRGWWAFF. CDR3 nucleotides: TGTGCCAGCGCGAACAGGGGATGGTGGGCTTTCTTT. Looking up the rest from reference TRBV28 and TRBJ1-1 gives the full variable domain: DVKVTQSSRYLVKRTGEKVFLECVQDMDHENMFWYRQDPGLGLRLIYFSYDVKMKEKGDIPEGYSVSREKKERFSLILESASTNQTSMYLCASANRGWWAFFGQGTRLTVV.

The chain is built from TRBV29-1 and TRBJ2-1, with 8 bases fitting TRBD2. This CDR3 has 16 amino acids. From germline, CDR1 is SQVTM and CDR2 ANQGSEA. V lost 0 bases, J lost 12 bases, and 16 bases stayed unmatched. The CDR3 loop is CSVEEGSGTRPRVQFF. The CDR3 DNA follows: TGCAGCGTTGAAGAAGGTAGCGGGACCCGTCCTCGGGTGCAGTTCTTC.

Here the CDR3 reads CASGGQGGEKLFF. The CDR3 DNA reads TGCGCCAGCGGGGGACAGGGAGGGGAAAAACTGTTTTTT. V and J are TRBV10-2 and TRBJ1-4, with 9 bases lining up with TRBD1. CDR1 is WSHSY, CDR2 SAAADI, per germline. J lost 8 bases, V lost 8 bases, and 6 bases had no gene match. The CDR3 contains 13 residues.

The chain combines TRBV2 with TRBJ2-5, with 14 nucleotides matching TRBD2. The CDR3 has 14 amino acids. Germline values: CDR1 SNHLY, CDR2 FYNNEI. V lost 4 bases to trimming and J lost 5 bases; unmatched junction nucleotides: 0. CDR3 loop: CASSGTSGRETQYF. The CDR3 coding sequence is TGTGCCAGCAGTGGGACTAGCGGGAGGGAGACCCAGTACTTC. Filled out from reference TRBV2 and TRBJ2-5, the complete variable domain reads EPEVTQTPSHQVTQMGQEVILRCVPISNHLYFYWYRQILGQKVEFLVSFYNNEISEKSEIFDDQFSVERPDGSNFTLKIRSTKLEDSAMYFCASSGTSGRETQYFGPGTRLLVL.

The gene calls are TRBV5-6 and TRBJ2-7; 8 nucleotides align to TRBD2. Trimming cost V 4 bases and J 4 bases; bases outside gene matches: 16. Germline CDR1 reads SGHDT; CDR2 reads YYEEEE. CDR3 length: 17 amino acids. The CDR3 nucleotides are TGTGCCAGCAGCCCGGGAGGGGACTCAAGGTCCTTATACGAGCAGTACTTC. Residues: CASSPGGDSRSLYEQYF.

This chain connects TRBV5-8 to TRBJ2-7, with D possibly matching TRBD2 (5 bases). Germline assignment: CDR1 SGHTS and CDR2 YDEGEE. This CDR3 has 14 residues. Between the trimmed V and J ends, which lost 4 bases and 0 bases, there was a span of 11 bases. Here the CDR3 reads CASSPGRDSYEQYF. CDR3 nucleotide sequence: TGTGCCAGCAGCCCGGGAAGGGACTCCTACGAGCAGTACTTC.

This sequence joins TRBV5-4 and TRBJ1-2, with a tentative D call TRBD1 (6 bases). The V end lost 1 base, the J end lost 5 bases, and 12 bases lay between the germline ends. The germline gives CDR1 SGHNT, CDR2 YYREEE (reference sequence). This CDR3 spans 14 amino acids. CDR3: CASSLQGREYGYTF. In nucleotides, the CDR3 is TGTGCCAGCAGCTTGCAGGGGCGTGAATATGGCTACACCTTC.

As to this clone: One end of the junction is discordant with germline, which a read error may explain. V and J are TRBV18 and TRBJ2-7; unclear D gene. Germline CDR1 reads KGHSH; CDR2 reads LQKENI. The CDR3 loop spans 11 amino acids. DNA of the CDR3: TGTGCCAGCTCCGTCTCCTGCGAGCAGTACTTC. The encoded protein is CASSVSCEQYF.